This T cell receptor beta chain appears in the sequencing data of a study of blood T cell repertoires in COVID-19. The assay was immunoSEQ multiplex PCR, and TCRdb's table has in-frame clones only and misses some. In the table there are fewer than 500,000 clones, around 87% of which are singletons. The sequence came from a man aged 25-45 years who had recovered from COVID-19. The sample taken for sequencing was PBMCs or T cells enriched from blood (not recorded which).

DNA for the CDR3: TGTGCCAGCAGCGGGCGGACAGGGTCGCCTGACTATGGCTACACCTTC. It specifies CASSGRTGSPDYGYTF. This sequence joins TRBV7-9 and TRBJ1-2; 8 nucleotides align to TRBD1. The CDR3 consists of 16 residues. The V segment lost 5 bases and the J segment 3 bases; nucleotides outside the gene matches: 11. Germline-derived CDR1 and CDR2 are SEHNR and FQNEAQ (reference sequence). The full variable domain, its missing parts supplied by reference TRBV7-9 and TRBJ1-2, is DTGVSQNPRHKITKRGQNVTFRCDPISEHNRLYWYRQTLGQGPEFLTYFQNEAQLEKSRLLSDRFSAERPKGSFSTLEIQRTEQGDSAMYLCASSGRTGSPDYGYTFGSGTRLTVV.